Listed below are T cell receptor beta chains from one sample, sequenced in a study of OX40 agonist ivuxolimab in advanced cancers. TCRdb's copy holds only in-frame clones and misses some; the assay was immunoSEQ multiplex PCR. Of about 70,000 clones detected, more than 85% appear once; the ten largest clones hold 6% to 8%. This sample comprised CD4+ or CD8+ T cells sorted from blood, obtained in a trial of the OX40 agonist ivuxolimab. Receptor source: an adult with an advanced solid tumor such as melanoma, head and neck, liver or kidney cancer. CDR3s include the opening cysteine and the closing phenylalanine or tryptophan. A D gene is named only where the DNA matches it firmly. Only some rows state a clone size, as once, few, many or a class for expanded clones.

J,size,V,D,CDR3,DNA
TRBJ1-5,.,TRBV4-3,.,CASSQDHKSNQPQHF,TGCGCCAGCAGCCAAGACCACAAGAGCAATCAGCCCCAGCATTTT
TRBJ1-2,.,TRBV6-5,.,CASSPLDGFYGYTF,TGTGCCAGCAGCCCCCTTGACGGGTTCTATGGCTACACCTTC
TRBJ2-6,.,TRBV4-2,.,CASSQSPHSGANVLTF,TGTGCCAGCAGCCAGAGCCCCCACTCTGGGGCCAACGTCCTGACTTTC
TRBJ2-2,.,TRBV7-3,TRBD1,CASSRTGQVTGELFF,TGTGCCAGCAGCAGAACGGGACAGGTGACCGGGGAGCTGTTTTTT
TRBJ2-1,once,TRBV7-9,TRBD1,CASTYWGRGYNEQFF,TGTGCCAGCACCTACTGGGGCAGGGGGTACAATGAGCAGTTCTTC
TRBJ1-2,.,TRBV7-6,.,CASSLYEGQDNYGYTF,TGTGCCAGCAGCTTATATGAGGGGCAGGATAACTATGGCTACACCTTC
TRBJ2-7,.,TRBV11-3,.,CASSFRSHEQYF,TGTGCCAGCAGCTTTAGAAGCCACGAGCAGTACTTC
TRBJ1-4,.,TRBV5-6,TRBD1,CASSWGDRATNEKLFF,TGTGCCAGCAGCTGGGGGGACAGAGCAACTAATGAAAAACTGTTTTTT
TRBJ1-2,.,TRBV14,.,CASSPPGVDYGYTF,TGTGCCAGCAGCCCTCCAGGGGTAGACTATGGCTACACCTTC
TRBJ2-3,.,TRBV5-4,TRBD2,CASSLAGGLADTQYF,TGTGCCAGCAGCTTGGCCGGGGGACTAGCAGATACGCAGTATTTT
TRBJ2-2,.,TRBV13,TRBD2,CASSFGGDTGELFF,TGTGCCAGCAGCTTCGGGGGGGACACCGGGGAGCTGTTTTTT
TRBJ2-5,.,TRBV14,.,CASSLGVALYQETQYF,TGTGCCAGCAGCCTGGGGGTAGCATTGTACCAAGAGACCCAGTACTTC
TRBJ1-5,.,TRBV19,.,CASSIRTAVYSNQPQHF,TGTGCCAGTAGTATAAGAACGGCCGTTTATAGCAATCAGCCCCAGCATTTT
TRBJ1-6,.,TRBV7-9,TRBD1,CASSHTVSGGAPNSPLHF,TGTGCCAGCAGCCATACGGTGTCAGGGGGCGCGCCTAATTCACCCCTCCACTTT
TRBJ1-6,.,TRBV6-1,.,CASSEVSSYNSPLHF,TGTGCCAGCAGTGAAGTTAGCTCCTATAATTCACCCCTCCACTTT
TRBJ2-7,.,TRBV2,TRBD1,CASSSLGRGRDEQYF,TGTGCCAGCAGTTCTCTGGGCAGGGGGCGAGACGAGCAGTACTTC
TRBJ1-3,.,TRBV27,TRBD1,CASSLTTTGAGNTIYF,TGTGCCAGCAGTTTAACCACGACAGGGGCTGGAAACACCATATATTTT
TRBJ1-2,.,TRBV7-9,.,CASSWRGRDYGYTF,TGTGCCAGCAGTTGGAGGGGCAGGGACTATGGCTACACCTTC
TRBJ2-1,.,TRBV27,TRBD1,CASSFILETGDNEQFF,TGTGCCAGCAGTTTTATATTGGAGACAGGGGACAATGAGCAGTTCTTC
TRBJ2-3,.,TRBV6-1,.,CASSEVAGSGSDTQYF,TGTGCCAGCAGTGAAGTTGCGGGGAGTGGATCCGATACGCAGTATTTT
TRBJ2-1,.,TRBV6-5,.,CASSQQLYNEQFF,TGTGCCAGCAGTCAACAGCTCTACAATGAGCAGTTCTTC
TRBJ2-3,.,TRBV5-1,.,CASSFAPGPTVTDTQYF,TGCGCCAGCAGCTTTGCTCCGGGACCGACTGTCACAGATACGCAGTATTTT
TRBJ2-7,.,TRBV7-9,.,CASSSPLAPTPYEQYF,TGTGCCAGCAGCTCCCCTTTGGCACCGACCCCCTACGAGCAGTACTTC
TRBJ1-5,.,TRBV7-8,.,CATGRQAGGQPQHF,TGTGCCACCGGGCGGCAGGCGGGTGGTCAGCCCCAGCATTTT
TRBJ2-3,.,TRBV5-1,.,CASSLSGGTDTQYF,TGCGCCAGCAGCTTGTCTGGGGGCACAGATACGCAGTATTTT
TRBJ2-7,.,TRBV27,TRBD2,CASKLAQSSYEQYF,TGTGCCAGCAAACTAGCGCAAAGCTCCTACGAGCAGTACTTC
TRBJ1-5,.,TRBV5-8,TRBD1,CASRDRGSFEPQHF,TGTGCCAGCCGGGACAGGGGTAGTTTCGAGCCCCAGCATTTT
TRBJ2-2,medium-sized,TRBV6-4,.,CASSDSSGTGELFF,TGTGCCAGCAGTGACTCTAGCGGCACCGGGGAGCTGTTTTTT
TRBJ2-1,.,TRBV7-2,TRBD2,CASSRLAGDYNEQFF,TGTGCCAGCAGTCGACTAGCGGGGGACTACAATGAGCAGTTCTTC
TRBJ2-1,.,TRBV11-2,TRBD2,CASSSGAGGYNEQFF,TGTGCCAGCAGCTCTGGAGCGGGGGGGTACAATGAGCAGTTCTTC
TRBJ1-2,.,TRBV6-5,.,CASSYSIPGQYGYTF,TGTGCCAGCAGTTACTCGATTCCAGGACAGTATGGCTACACCTTC
TRBJ2-2,.,TRBV9,TRBD1,CASSVPRTGEANTGELFF,TGTGCCAGCAGCGTACCGAGGACAGGTGAAGCGAACACCGGGGAGCTGTTTTTT
TRBJ1-1,.,TRBV5-4,.,CASSLGRTDNTEAFF,TGTGCCAGCAGCTTGGGACGGACAGATAACACTGAAGCTTTCTTT
TRBJ2-1,.,TRBV27,TRBD1,CASTPSPTGDNEQFF,TGTGCCAGCACCCCTTCCCCGACAGGGGACAATGAGCAGTTCTTC
TRBJ1-1,.,TRBV6-5,.,CASSRANTEAFF,TGTGCCAGCAGTCGGGCGAACACTGAAGCTTTCTTT
TRBJ2-5,.,TRBV4-3,TRBD1,CASSQVMSGQGRETQYF,TGCGCCAGCAGCCAAGTGATGTCGGGACAGGGTAGAGAGACCCAGTACTTC
TRBJ2-7,.,TRBV7-6,.,CASSDSSQGRVYEQYF,TGTGCCAGCAGCGACTCATCACAGGGTAGAGTCTACGAGCAGTACTTC
TRBJ2-7,.,TRBV5-4,TRBD1,CASSLYGTGAREQYF,TGTGCCAGCAGCTTGTACGGGACAGGGGCTCGTGAGCAGTACTTC
TRBJ2-3,.,TRBV27,.,CASSLGYTQYF,TGTGCCAGCAGTTTAGGCTATACGCAGTATTTT
TRBJ1-1,.,TRBV9,.,CASSAGRPLNTEAFF,TGTGCCAGCAGCGCCGGGCGTCCCCTGAACACTGAAGCTTTCTTT
TRBJ2-2,.,TRBV4-1,TRBD1,CASSQETGGTGELFF,TGCGCCAGCAGCCAAGAGACAGGGGGCACCGGGGAGCTGTTTTTT
TRBJ2-5,.,TRBV13,.,CASSSIQGSSIQETQYF,TGTGCCAGCAGCTCCATTCAGGGAAGCAGCATCCAAGAGACCCAGTACTTC
TRBJ1-1,.,TRBV13,.,CASSLMGDRGARTEAFF,TGTGCCAGCAGCTTGATGGGTGATCGGGGGGCCAGGACTGAAGCTTTCTTT
TRBJ2-7,.,TRBV7-9,.,CASSSHNEDEQYF,TGTGCCAGCAGCTCCCATAATGAAGACGAGCAGTACTTC
TRBJ1-1,.,TRBV9,.,CASSVGGWTEAFF,TGTGCCAGCAGCGTGGGGGGTTGGACTGAAGCTTTCTTT
TRBJ2-7,.,TRBV7-6,.,CASMAGPSYEQYF,TGTGCCAGCATGGCAGGCCCCTCCTACGAGCAGTACTTC
TRBJ1-5,.,TRBV2,.,CASSEGDSRNQPQHF,TGTGCCAGCAGTGAAGGAGATAGTAGGAATCAGCCCCAGCATTTT
TRBJ1-1,.,TRBV6-5,.,CAAHGVGGGYTEAFF,TGTGCCGCACACGGGGTTGGGGGCGGGTACACTGAAGCTTTCTTT
TRBJ2-2,.,TRBV7-6,.,CASSFAGSAGELFF,TGTGCCAGCAGCTTCGCGGGCTCGGCCGGGGAGCTGTTTTTT
TRBJ1-2,few,TRBV10-2,.,CASSVGYGYTF,TGCGCCAGCAGTGTAGGGTATGGCTACACCTTC
TRBJ1-6,few,TRBV5-6,TRBD1,CASSSGTGYSPLHF,TGTGCCAGCAGTTCCGGGACAGGGTATTCACCCCTCCACTTT
TRBJ2-7,.,TRBV7-8,.,CASSLPARGIAYEQYF,TGTGCCAGCAGCTTACCGGCCCGGGGAATAGCTTACGAGCAGTACTTC
TRBJ2-2,.,TRBV7-9,.,CASSLRSGDAGELFF,TGTGCCAGCAGCTTAAGGTCCGGGGATGCCGGGGAGCTGTTTTTT
TRBJ1-6,once,TRBV27,.,CASSLETDLSSYNSPLHF,TGTGCCAGCAGTCTTGAGACCGACCTGAGCTCCTATAATTCACCCCTCCACTTT
TRBJ2-3,.,TRBV27,TRBD2,CASSFGLAGGPTDTQYF,TGTGCCAGCAGTTTTGGACTAGCGGGGGGGCCAACAGATACGCAGTATTTT
TRBJ2-5,few,TRBV6-4,TRBD2,CASSDSPSGGAETQYF,TGTGCCAGCAGTGACTCGCCAAGCGGGGGGGCGGAGACCCAGTACTTC
TRBJ1-1,.,TRBV9,.,CASSVGGSHTTEAFF,TGTGCCAGCAGCGTAGGCGGCAGTCATACCACTGAAGCTTTCTTT
TRBJ1-2,.,TRBV6-6,.,CASTPLSDYGYTF,TGTGCCAGCACCCCCCTTAGCGACTATGGCTACACCTTC
TRBJ2-5,once,TRBV4-1,TRBD2,CASSLQRGGYETQYF,TGCGCCAGCAGCCTCCAGCGGGGGGGGTATGAGACCCAGTACTTC
TRBJ1-2,.,TRBV7-9,.,CASKMAWGNYGYTF,TGTGCCAGCAAGATGGCCTGGGGAAACTATGGCTACACCTTC